The 30 T cell receptor beta chains given below trace back to one sample, sequenced in a study of blood T cell repertoires in COVID-19. Generated by immunoSEQ multiplex PCR, the TCRdb table keeps only in-frame clones and is missing some. The sample carries some 200,000 clones, approximately 85% recorded once. Sequenced material: peripheral blood. The receptors were gathered from a woman between 55 and 75 years old with acute or convalescent COVID-19.

This rearrangement joins TRBV5-1 to TRBJ2-3; TRBD2 is a possible D gene (6 bases). Germline CDR1 is SGHRS and CDR2 is YFSETQ. V was clipped by 5 bases and J by 2 bases, with 15 bases between them. This CDR3 is built from 15 residues. CDR3 in DNA: TGCGCCAGCAGTGACGGGAGAGGGGTCACAGATACGCAGTATTTT. It codes for CASSDGRGVTDTQYF.

The chain links TRBV6-5 to TRBJ1-2, with a tentative D call TRBD1 (6 bases). Germline V gene data show CDR1 as MNHEY and CDR2 as SVGAGI. Trimming stripped 6 bases from V and 3 bases from J, with 8 bases between. The CDR3 is 12 residues long. The CDR3 sequence: CASRRQDYGYTF. The CDR3 DNA reads TGTGCCAGCAGGAGACAGGACTATGGCTACACCTTC.

This chain links TRBV10-2 with TRBJ1-6, with D maybe TRBD1 (5 bases). The CDR3 sequence is 14 residues long. Germline V gene data show CDR1 as WSHSY and CDR2 as SAAADI. V shed 2 bases and J shed 9 bases, with 11 bases lying between them. In nucleotides, the CDR3 is TGCGCCAGCAGTGAGGCCCTGCAGGGTTCACCCCTCCACTTT. Protein: CASSEALQGSPLHF.

The chain joins TRBV13 to TRBJ2-2, with 13 positions matching TRBD2. The J segment lost 7 bases and the V segment lost 3 bases, leaving 11 bases of the junction unmatched. Germline CDR1 is PRHDT and CDR2 is FYEKMQ (reference sequence). The CDR3 length is 18 residues. Here the CDR3 DNA reads TGTGCCAGCAGCTTGGGACTCGGACTAGCGGGAGATATCGGGGAGCTGTTTTTT. Protein: CASSLGLGLAGDIGELFF.

The gene calls are TRBV29-1 and TRBJ1-1; 9 nucleotides line up with TRBD1. The CDR3 consists of 12 residues. Germline CDR1 SQVTM, CDR2 ANQGSEA. V gave up 4 bases and J gave up 9 bases; unmatched junction bases: 6. The CDR3 is CSVAGQGLKAFF. In DNA, the CDR3 is TGCAGCGTTGCGGGACAGGGTCTAAAAGCTTTCTTT.

J is TRBJ1-2 and V is TRBV24-1, with TRBD1 identical over 10 bases. In germline, CDR1 is KGHDR, CDR2 SFDVKD. With 3 bases clipped from V and 7 bases from J, the junction kept 7 bases outside the gene matches. The CDR3 is made up of 15 amino acids. Here the CDR3 DNA reads TGTGCCACCAGTGATGGCTCCGGGACAGGGGCTGGCTACACCTTC. Its protein is CATSDGSGTGAGYTF.

The V call is TRBV19, the J call TRBJ2-1; possibly TRBD2 for D (6 bases). Per the germline V gene, CDR1 is LNHDA and CDR2 is SQIVND (reference sequence). V was cut by 6 bases and J by 4 bases, with 16 bases left in between. CDR3 length: 15 residues. The CDR3 reads CASRKGGKGYNEQFF. DNA for the CDR3: TGTGCCAGTAGGAAGGGCGGGAAGGGGTACAATGAGCAGTTCTTC.

This chain uses TRBV20-1 with TRBJ1-2, with a possible D match to TRBD1 (6 bases). Germline lookup yields CDR1 DFQATT and CDR2 SNEGSKA (reference sequence). V was clipped by 4 bases and J by 8 bases, with 11 bases between them. The CDR3 has 11 residues. This CDR3 reads CSANRVEGYTF. CDR3 sequence (DNA): TGCAGTGCTAACAGGGTGGAAGGCTACACCTTC.

The chain is built from TRBV5-1 and TRBJ2-2, with TRBD2 matching 13 bases. J was trimmed by 6 bases and V by 4 bases; bases with no gene match: 9. Germline assignment: CDR1 SGHRS and CDR2 YFSETQ. This CDR3 region has 17 residues. The CDR3 bases are TGCGCCAGCAGCCGGACTAGCGGGAGCTTGATTTCCGGGGAGCTGTTTTTT. Its protein is CASSRTSGSLISGELFF.

V is TRBV14 and J is TRBJ2-1; 8 nucleotides agree with TRBD2. The CDR3 is 16 amino acids. With V trimmed by 3 bases and J by 3 bases, 7 bases remained unmatched. Germline CDR1 SGHDN, CDR2 FVKESK. The CDR3 loop reads CASSQGGSGSYNEQFF. Here the CDR3 DNA reads TGTGCCAGCAGCCAGGGGGGGAGCGGGAGCTACAATGAGCAGTTCTTC.

The chain couples TRBV6-5 to TRBJ2-4, with D possibly matching TRBD2 (5 bases). Germline V CDR1 and CDR2: MNHEY, SVGAGI. The CDR3 length is 13 residues. Between the trimmed V and J ends, which lost 5 bases and 5 bases, there was a span of 10 bases. CDR3 sequence reads: CASSLAVQNIQYF. The CDR3 DNA follows: TGTGCCAGCAGTCTAGCAGTTCAAAACATTCAGTACTTC.

CDR3 loop: CASSSGGYGGKNIQYF. The CDR3 DNA reads TGTGCCAGCAGCTCCGGGGGGTATGGTGGCAAAAACATTCAGTACTTC. V and J are TRBV7-9 and TRBJ2-4; 7 bases line up with TRBD2. The CDR3 is 16 amino acids. Germline V gene sequence: CDR1 SEHNR, CDR2 FQNEAQ (reference sequence). The junction had 9 bases not matched to a gene; V was cut back by 4 bases and J by 3 bases.

This chain uses TRBV10-3 with TRBJ2-1; 8 bases map to TRBD1. Trimming took 7 bases from V and 2 from J; bases not matched to a gene: 7. The CDR3 covers 15 residues. Germline CDR1 reads ENHRY; CDR2 reads SYGVKD. The CDR3 here is CAIILRDRTYNEQFF. CDR3 in DNA: TGTGCCATCATTCTCCGGGACAGGACCTACAATGAGCAGTTCTTC.

The J gene is TRBJ2-4, the V gene TRBV27; 7 positions match TRBD1. There are 16 residues in the CDR3. Germline CDR1 reads MNHEY; CDR2 reads SMNVEV (reference sequence). Trimming at V came to 3 bases and at J to 0 bases, leaving 5 bases not matched to a gene. The CDR3 DNA reads TGTGCCAGCAGTTTTGGGACAGCCCTAGCCAAAAACATTCAGTACTTC. This sequence encodes CASSFGTALAKNIQYF.

V and J are TRBV6-2 or TRBV6-3 and TRBJ2-7; D ambiguous. V shed 2 bases and J shed 5 bases, with 10 bases lying between them. CDR1 MNHEY and CDR2 SVGEGT come from the germline V gene. CDR3 length equals 13 residues. CDR3 loop: CASSYQRSDEQYF. The DNA of the CDR3 is TGTGCCAGCAGTTACCAAAGATCGGACGAGCAGTACTTC.

The V call is TRBV6-5, the J call TRBJ1-1, with 8 bases aligning to TRBD1. Germline V gene data show CDR1 as MNHEY and CDR2 as SVGAGI. The V and J ends lost 2 bases and 4 bases, in that order; junction bases with no gene match: 3. This CDR3 comprises 14 residues. CDR3 sequence (DNA): TGTGCCAGCAGTTACCTTGACAGGGGCACTGAAGCTTTCTTT. It encodes CASSYLDRGTEAFF.

V gene TRBV5-1 combines with J gene TRBJ2-1, with 11 bases aligning to TRBD2. Losses at the gene ends were 0 bases for V and 2 bases for J; bases not matched to a gene: 7. The V gene's germline CDR1 is SGHRS and CDR2 YFSETQ. There are 18 residues in the CDR3. CDR3 coding DNA: TGCGCCAGCAGCTTGGGGACACTAGCGGGAGACCCCTACAATGAGCAGTTCTTC. As protein: CASSLGTLAGDPYNEQFF.

This clone was picked up one time. The chain links TRBV2 to TRBJ1-2, with TRBD1 matching over 9 bases. The CDR3 extends over 14 amino acids. J lost 4 bases, V lost 5 bases, and 5 bases had no gene match. Germline values: CDR1 SNHLY, CDR2 FYNNEI. CDR3 protein: CASSTGGAGYGYTF. The CDR3 DNA reads TGTGCCAGCAGTACAGGGGGCGCCGGCTATGGCTACACCTTC.

The chain has TRBV11-3 and TRBJ2-5, with a possible D match to TRBD1 (6 bases). The V end lost 5 bases, the J end lost 3 bases, and 19 bases lay between the germline ends. Germline CDR1 and CDR2: SGHNT and YENEEA. The CDR3 length is 16 residues. The CDR3 DNA sequence: TGTGCCAGCAGCCCCACATCCCGGACAGCGAAAGAGACCCAGTACTTC. Translating it yields CASSPTSRTAKETQYF.

The chain uses TRBV6-5 and TRBJ2-1; D possibly corresponds to TRBD2 (6 bases). The germline V and J ends were trimmed by 5 bases and 12 bases, with 20 bases remaining between them. This CDR3 is built from 14 residues. Per the germline V gene, CDR1 is MNHEY and CDR2 is SVGAGI. Here the CDR3 DNA reads TGTGCCAGCAGTCCGCGGACTACCCTTCGGGGGCAGTTCTTC. This encodes CASSPRTTLRGQFF.

V gene TRBV6-1 combines with J gene TRBJ1-5; 8 bases agree with TRBD1. CDR1 is MNHNS and CDR2 is SASEGT in the germline V gene. V shed 4 bases and J 0 bases; nucleotides not matched to a gene: 14. The CDR3 spans 19 residues. The DNA for the CDR3 is TGTGCCAGCAGTGGGACAGGGAGCAGACGCGCGTATAGCAATCAGCCCCAGCATTTT. Its protein product is CASSGTGSRRAYSNQPQHF.

This chain connects TRBV9 to TRBJ2-2; no clear D gene. Trimming left V 4 bases short and J 5 bases short, with 9 bases between. The CDR3 length is 13 residues. Germline CDR1 and CDR2: SGDLS and YYNGEE. CDR3 amino acids: CASSPIGTGELFF. The CDR3 nucleotides are TGTGCCAGCAGCCCGATCGGGACCGGGGAGCTGTTTTTT.

On this clone: The same CDR3 is also encoded by other DNA sequences in this sample. The rearrangement joins TRBV4-1 to TRBJ1-2; 7 bases align to TRBD1. The CDR3 has 13 residues. From germline, CDR1 is MGHRA and CDR2 YSYEKL. With V trimmed by 4 bases and J by 4 bases, 3 bases remained unmatched. DNA of the CDR3: TGCGCCAGCAGCCTTCAGGGGGGCTATGGCTACACCTTC. Translated, it gives CASSLQGGYGYTF.

The J gene is TRBJ2-3, the V gene TRBV5-1; TRBD2 might be the D (6 bases). V lost 0 bases and J 6 bases, leaving 14 bases between the germline ends. The CDR3 covers 15 residues. From germline, CDR1 is SGHRS and CDR2 YFSETQ. The CDR3 protein is CASSLGLAAKDTQYF. In DNA form, the CDR3 reads TGCGCCAGCAGCTTGGGGTTAGCGGCTAAGGATACGCAGTATTTT.

The chain recombines TRBV7-2 with TRBJ1-2; the D gene is possibly TRBD1 (6 bases). This CDR3 is built from 13 residues. CDR1 is SGHTA and CDR2 is FQGNSA in the germline V gene. Trimming cost V 1 base and J 3 bases, with 6 bases left between them. CDR3 in DNA: TGTGCCAGCAGCTTAGGGGGGCACTATGGCTACACCTTC. Its translation is CASSLGGHYGYTF. Looking up the rest from reference TRBV7-2 and TRBJ1-2 gives the full variable domain: GAGVSQSPSNKVTEKGKDVELRCDPISGHTALYWYRQSLGQGLEFLIYFQGNSAPDKSGLPSDRFSAERTGGSVSTLTIQRTQQEDSAVYLCASSLGGHYGYTFGSGTRLTVV.

CDR3 in amino acids: CASSPRGGAYNEQFF. The CDR3 DNA follows: TGTGCCAGCAGCCCCCGTGGGGGGGCCTACAATGAGCAGTTCTTC. The chain employs TRBV3-1 (or the pseudogene TRBV3-2) and TRBJ2-1; 7 positions match TRBD2. The CDR3 length is 15 residues. Germline V CDR1 and CDR2: LGHDT, YNNKEL (reference sequence). After removal of 4 bases from V and 2 bases from J, the junction contained 5 bases not matched to a gene.

This clone was seen only once. V and J are TRBV18 and TRBJ1-2; 7 positions agree with TRBD1. Per germline, CDR1 KGHSH and CDR2 LQKENI. The CDR3 contains 17 residues. Unmatched junction bases numbered 13, after V lost 4 bases and J lost 2 bases. The CDR3 spells CASSLTTGAGANYGYTF. In DNA, the CDR3 is TGTGCCAGCTCACTAACAACAGGGGCCGGGGCCAACTATGGCTACACCTTC.

The V and J genes are TRBV3-1 (or the pseudogene TRBV3-2) and TRBJ1-4; D is undetermined. The germline CDR1 and CDR2 sequences are LGHDT and YNNKEL (reference sequence). This CDR3 region has 11 residues. Trimming removed 3 bases from V and 8 bases from J, with 4 bases in between. The CDR3 DNA is TGTGCCAGCAGCCACTTAGAAAAACTGTTTTTT. It is translated as CASSHLEKLFF.

A single count supports this clone. The rearrangement links TRBV9 to TRBJ2-1; 11 bases align to TRBD2. The V segment lost 0 bases and the J segment 2 bases; nucleotides outside the gene matches: 7. Germline values: CDR1 SGDLS, CDR2 YYNGEE. There are 18 residues in the CDR3. In nucleotides, the CDR3 is TGTGCCAGCAGCGTAGACAGAACTAGCGGGAGCCCCTACAATGAGCAGTTCTTC. It yields the protein CASSVDRTSGSPYNEQFF.

A note on this clone: A junction boundary mismatches the germline segment, possibly from a read error. The chain links TRBV25-1 to TRBJ2-1; possibly TRBD2 for D (6 bases). Germline-derived CDR1 and CDR2 are MGHDK and SYGVNS. The CDR3 runs 14 residues. The CDR3 region has the DNA TGTGCCAGCAGACGGGAGCTCTCCTCCAATGAGCAGTTCTTC. Its protein is CASRRELSSNEQFF.